This section outlines one T cell receptor beta chain sequence together with its context. The target antigen is unknown. These data are taken from a study of identical twins. TCRdb analysed the 5' RACE reads with MiXCR anew, one entry per CDR3 protein. The sample comprises around 490,000 distinct CDR3 sequences, 20% to 25% of which are singletons, and 0.45% to 0.5% rests with the top ten. Study-wide points: Invariant MAIT and iNKT cells may have partly biased zero-insertion analyses. Out-of-frame sharing of TCR alpha in monozygotic twins was underestimated by models. Twins' excess sharing was less marked for out-of-frame beta sequences.

Trimming pared 8 bases from V and 4 bases from J, leaving 11 bases between. This CDR3 comprises 12 residues. The same data also contributed to another study, on yellow fever vaccine responses in identical twins.

This clonotype was obtained from a woman aged 18-30 years in good health. The chain couples TRBV12-3 or TRBV12-4 to TRBJ1-1; D call uncertain. Material: CD4+ T cells sorted from blood. The CDR3 DNA sequence: TGTGCCAGCGGAGTAATGAGCACTGAAGCTTTCTTT. Protein sequence: CASGVMSTEAFF.